Following are 13 T cell receptor beta chains from one sample sequenced in a study of blood T cell repertoires in COVID-19. Some clones are missing from TCRdb's copy, which holds only in-frame ones; the method was immunoSEQ multiplex PCR. The sample holds about 59,000 clones, 80% seen once. The specimen sequenced was peripheral blood. These receptors were taken from a man aged 55 to 69 with acute or convalescent COVID-19.

V gene TRBV25-1 combines with J gene TRBJ2-4; TRBD1 matches at 7 bases. CDR1 and CDR2 (germline): MGHDK, SYGVNS. This CDR3 has 13 amino acids. With 7 bases clipped from V and 8 bases from J, the junction kept 8 bases outside the gene matches. The CDR3: CASTKGGRDIQYF. CDR3 in DNA: TGTGCCAGCACCAAAGGGGGCCGGGACATTCAGTACTTC. The complete variable domain, with remaining parts taken from reference TRBV25-1 and TRBJ2-4, reads EADIYQTPRYLVIGTGKKITLECSQTMGHDKMYWYQQDPGMELHLIHYSYGVNSTEKGDLSSESTVSRIRTEHFPLTLESARPSHTSQYLCASTKGGRDIQYFGAGTRLSVL.

V gene TRBV11-2 combines with J gene TRBJ2-1; 9 nucleotides line up with TRBD2. V dropped 0 bases and J dropped 9; count of bases not matched to a gene: 9. Germline V gene lookup returns CDR1 SGHAT and CDR2 FQNNGV. The CDR3 totals 16 residues. The CDR3 DNA reads as TGTGCCAGCAGCTTAGATCTCGGCGGGGGGGCCAGTGAGCAGTTCTTC. The encoded protein is CASSLDLGGGASEQFF.

This chain's CDR3 is CSASRSGNGNQPQHF. CDR3 nucleotide sequence: TGCAGTGCTAGTCGGTCAGGGAACGGCAATCAGCCCCAGCATTTT. The chain recombines TRBV20-1 with TRBJ1-5; D is perhaps TRBD1 (5 bases). V gave up 3 bases and J gave up 2 bases, with 14 bases separating them. CDR3 size: 15 residues. Germline CDR1 and CDR2: DFQATT and SNEGSKA (reference sequence).

The chain joins TRBV4-1 to TRBJ2-7, with D tentatively TRBD2 (5 bases). With 1 base removed from V and 4 bases from J, the gap between germline ends came to 14 bases. Germline CDR1 reads MGHRA; CDR2 reads YSYEKL. The CDR3 extends over 15 amino acids. The CDR3 here is CASSQATTPPYEQYF. The CDR3 bases are TGCGCCAGCAGCCAAGCGACTACCCCCCCGTACGAGCAGTACTTC.

CDR3 bases: TGTGCCAGCAGCGCCGGGACAGCCGGGGAGCTGTTTTTT. Translating gives CASSAGTAGELFF. The chain carries TRBV7-6 and TRBJ2-2, with 7 bases lining up with TRBD1. The CDR3 length is 13 residues. Germline CDR1 reads SGHVS; CDR2 reads FNYEAQ. With V trimmed by 5 bases and J by 6 bases, 3 bases remained unmatched.

This clone came up once. The chain couples TRBV30 to TRBJ1-4; D is unclear. Germline V gene lookup returns CDR1 GTSNPN and CDR2 SVGIG (reference sequence). The CDR3 runs 15 residues. V lost 2 bases to trimming and J lost 2 bases, with 12 bases between them. DNA of the CDR3: TGTGCCTGGAGTAACGTGGCAGGCACTAATGAAAAACTGTTTTTT. Translated: CAWSNVAGTNEKLFF.

The chain has TRBV15 and TRBJ2-5; 7 bases are shared with TRBD1. CDR1 LNHNV and CDR2 YYDKDF come from the germline V gene (reference sequence). V dropped 0 bases and J dropped 5; count of bases not matched to a gene: 6. The CDR3 runs to 15 residues. CDR3 DNA sequence: TGTGCCACCAGCAGAGATACGACAGGGCGGGAGACCCAGTACTTC. The encoded protein is CATSRDTTGRETQYF.

The chain combines TRBV5-6 with TRBJ2-1, with D possibly TRBD1 on 6 matching bases. This CDR3 contains 13 residues. Trimming took off 0 bases at V and 5 bases at J, with 6 bases between the two ends. The germline V gene encodes CDR1 SGHDT and CDR2 YYEEEE. The CDR3 sequence is CASSLGTDNEQFF. The CDR3 bases are TGTGCCAGCAGCTTGGGGACAGACAATGAGCAGTTCTTC. Supplemented by reference TRBV5-6 and TRBJ2-1, the full variable domain reads DAGVTQSPTHLIKTRGQQVTLRCSPKSGHDTVSWYQQALGQGPQFIFQYYEEEERQRGNFPDRFSGHQFPNYSSELNVNALLLGDSALYLCASSLGTDNEQFFGPGTRLTVL.

The genes are TRBV19 and TRBJ2-3, with D unresolved. This CDR3 comprises 13 residues. Trimming shortened V by 3 bases and J by 5 bases, and 9 bases separated the two germline ends. Germline V gene sequence: CDR1 LNHDA, CDR2 SQIVND (reference sequence). Here the CDR3 reads CASSILGRDTQYF. The CDR3 coding sequence is TGTGCCAGTAGTATTCTGGGCAGAGATACGCAGTATTTT.

The gene calls are TRBV5-1 and TRBJ2-1; D might be TRBD2 (7 bases). From germline, CDR1 is SGHRS and CDR2 YFSETQ. V was shortened by 3 bases and J by 8 bases, with 18 bases between the two germline ends. The CDR3 contains 15 residues. The CDR3 DNA follows: TGCGCCAGCAGCTCTACCTGGGGGGGGGCGGATGAGCAGTTCTTC. It codes for CASSSTWGGADEQFF.

The rearrangement joins TRBV18 to TRBJ2-7, with unresolved D. The V gene lost 2 bases and the J gene lost 7 bases, with 9 bases spanning the gap. Germline V gives CDR1 KGHSH, CDR2 LQKENI. The CDR3 sequence is 12 residues long. The CDR3 nucleotides read TGTGCCAGCTCACCAGAGGTAAAAGAGCAGTACTTC. It is translated as CASSPEVKEQYF.

The rearrangement links TRBV6-6 to TRBJ2-3, with 9 nucleotides matching TRBD2. The CDR3 sequence is 17 residues long. Germline CDR1 reads MNHNY; CDR2 reads SVGAGI (reference sequence). The ends lost 5 bases at V and 1 base at J; junction bases unmatched: 10. CDR3 sequence reads: CASSRTRSSGGTDTQYF. The CDR3 DNA sequence: TGTGCCAGCAGTCGAACTAGATCTAGCGGGGGCACAGATACGCAGTATTTT.

Only one count was recorded for this clone. CDR3 loop: CASGRDRGSEAFF. In nucleotides, the CDR3 is TGCGCCAGCGGCCGGGACAGGGGGAGTGAAGCTTTCTTT. The chain recombines TRBV5-1 with TRBJ1-1; 11 positions match TRBD1. The trim removed 7 bases at V and 7 bases at J, leaving 6 bases unmatched. The CDR3 runs to 13 residues. Per germline, CDR1 SGHRS and CDR2 YFSETQ.